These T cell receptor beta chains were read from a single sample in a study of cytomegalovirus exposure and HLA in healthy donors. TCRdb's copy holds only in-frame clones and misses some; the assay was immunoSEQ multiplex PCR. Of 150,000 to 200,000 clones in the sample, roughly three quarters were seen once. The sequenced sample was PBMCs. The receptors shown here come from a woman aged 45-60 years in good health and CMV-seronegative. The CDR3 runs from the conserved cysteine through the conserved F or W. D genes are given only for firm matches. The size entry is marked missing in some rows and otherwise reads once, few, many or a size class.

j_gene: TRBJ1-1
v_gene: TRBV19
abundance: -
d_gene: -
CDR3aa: CASSIPLHTEAFF
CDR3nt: TGTGCCAGTAGTATCCCCCTTCACACTGAAGCTTTCTTT

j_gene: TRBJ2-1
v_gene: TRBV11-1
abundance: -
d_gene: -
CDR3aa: CASSTWGFNEQFF
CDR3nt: TGTGCCAGCAGCACCTGGGGCTTCAATGAGCAGTTCTTC

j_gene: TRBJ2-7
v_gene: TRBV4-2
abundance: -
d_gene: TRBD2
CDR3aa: CASSRSGGTDEQYF
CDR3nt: TGTGCCAGCAGCCGTAGCGGGGGAACCGACGAGCAGTACTTC

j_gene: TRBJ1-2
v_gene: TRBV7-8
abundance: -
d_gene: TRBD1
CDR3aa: CASSLSSGQGPYGYTF
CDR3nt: TGTGCCAGCAGCCTTTCCTCGGGACAGGGACCCTATGGCTACACCTTC

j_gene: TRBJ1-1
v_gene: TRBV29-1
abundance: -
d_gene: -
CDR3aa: CSAGRGTEAFF
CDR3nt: TGCAGCGCCGGGAGGGGGACTGAAGCTTTCTTT

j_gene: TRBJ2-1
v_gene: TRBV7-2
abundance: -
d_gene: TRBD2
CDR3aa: CASSLRLASYNEQFF
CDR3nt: TGTGCCAGCAGCCTAAGACTAGCTAGCTACAATGAGCAGTTCTTC

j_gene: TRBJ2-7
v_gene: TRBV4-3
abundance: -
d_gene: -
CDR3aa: CASSQATGRYEQYF
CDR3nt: TGCGCCAGCAGCCAAGCGACAGGGAGGTACGAGCAGTACTTC

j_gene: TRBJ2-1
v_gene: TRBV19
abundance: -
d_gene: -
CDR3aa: CASRRGAGEFNEQFF
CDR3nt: TGTGCCAGTAGACGGGGGGCAGGGGAGTTCAATGAGCAGTTCTTC

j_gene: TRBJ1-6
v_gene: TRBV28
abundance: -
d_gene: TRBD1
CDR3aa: CASYRDRGYSPLHF
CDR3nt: TGTGCCAGTTACCGGGACAGGGGATATTCACCCCTCCACTTT

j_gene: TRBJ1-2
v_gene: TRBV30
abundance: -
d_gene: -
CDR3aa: CAWARQVLYGYTF
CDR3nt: TGTGCCTGGGCTCGACAGGTCCTCTATGGCTACACCTTC

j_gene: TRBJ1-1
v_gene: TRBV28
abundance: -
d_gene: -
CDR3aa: CASSLHHKNTEAFF
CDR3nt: TGTGCCAGCAGTTTGCACCACAAGAACACTGAAGCTTTCTTT

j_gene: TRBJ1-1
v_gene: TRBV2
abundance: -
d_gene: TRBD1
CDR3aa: CASSYRGMNTEAFF
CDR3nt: TGTGCCAGCAGTTACAGGGGAATGAACACTGAAGCTTTCTTT

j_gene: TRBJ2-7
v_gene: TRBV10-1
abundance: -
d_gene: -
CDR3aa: CASSELAGSSSEQYF
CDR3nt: TGCGCCAGCAGTGAGTTGGCAGGCTCCTCGAGCGAGCAGTACTTC

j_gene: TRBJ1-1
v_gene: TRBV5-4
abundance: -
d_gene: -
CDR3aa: CASSLIFGQLQNTEAFF
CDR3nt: TGTGCCAGCAGCTTGATCTTTGGACAGCTACAGAACACTGAAGCTTTCTTT

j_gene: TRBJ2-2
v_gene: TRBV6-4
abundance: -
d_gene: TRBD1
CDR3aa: CASSDGTGAGELFF
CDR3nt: TGTGCCAGCAGTGACGGGACAGGGGCCGGGGAGCTGTTTTTT

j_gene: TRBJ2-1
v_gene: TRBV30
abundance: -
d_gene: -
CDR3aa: CAWREDSASGEQFF
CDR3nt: TGTGCCTGGAGAGAGGACTCGGCATCGGGTGAGCAGTTCTTC

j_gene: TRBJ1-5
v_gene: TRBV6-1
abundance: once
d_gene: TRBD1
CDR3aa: CASSEGTGGVSNQPQHF
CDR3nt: TGTGCCAGCAGTGAAGGGACAGGGGGCGTAAGCAATCAGCCCCAGCATTTT

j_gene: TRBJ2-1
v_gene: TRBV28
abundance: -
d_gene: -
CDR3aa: CASSLSEAKQFF
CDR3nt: TGTGCCAGCAGTTTATCCGAAGCCAAGCAGTTCTTC

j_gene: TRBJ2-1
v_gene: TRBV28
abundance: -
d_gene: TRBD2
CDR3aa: CASRAASSGSYEQFF
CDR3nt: TGTGCCAGCAGAGCCGCCTCTAGCGGGAGCTATGAGCAGTTCTTC

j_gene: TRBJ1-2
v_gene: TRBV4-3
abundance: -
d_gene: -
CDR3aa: CASSQDPTGAYGYTF
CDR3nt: TGCGCCAGCAGCCAAGATCCGACAGGCGCCTATGGCTACACCTTC

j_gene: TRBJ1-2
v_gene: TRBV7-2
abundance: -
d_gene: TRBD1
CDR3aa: CASTSQGKSYGYTF
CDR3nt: TGTGCCAGCACCTCACAGGGGAAGAGCTATGGCTACACCTTC

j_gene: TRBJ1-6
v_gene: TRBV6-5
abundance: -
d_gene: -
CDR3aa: CASSYELGNSPLHF
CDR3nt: TGTGCCAGCAGTTACGAGCTCGGTAATTCACCCCTCCACTTT

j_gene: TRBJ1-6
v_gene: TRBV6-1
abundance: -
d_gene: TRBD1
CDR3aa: CASRGQGVTSPLHF
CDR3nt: TGTGCCAGCAGGGGACAGGGAGTCACTTCACCCCTCCACTTT

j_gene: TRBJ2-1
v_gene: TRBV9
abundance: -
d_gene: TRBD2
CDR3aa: CASSDTLWGGDHNEQFF
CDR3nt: TGTGCCAGCAGCGATACCCTTTGGGGGGGGGACCACAATGAGCAGTTCTTC

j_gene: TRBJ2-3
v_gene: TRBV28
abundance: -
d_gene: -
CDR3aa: CASRPDRLLTDTQYF
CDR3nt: TGTGCCAGCAGACCCGACAGGTTACTCACAGATACGCAGTATTTT

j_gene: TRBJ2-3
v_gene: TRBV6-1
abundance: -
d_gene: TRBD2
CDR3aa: CASRPGGSRTDTQYF
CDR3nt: TGTGCCAGCCGGCCGGGAGGGTCTCGCACAGATACGCAGTATTTT

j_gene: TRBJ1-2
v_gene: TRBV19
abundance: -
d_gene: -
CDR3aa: CASSTRPNYGYTF
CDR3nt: TGTGCCAGTAGTACGCGGCCTAACTATGGCTACACCTTC

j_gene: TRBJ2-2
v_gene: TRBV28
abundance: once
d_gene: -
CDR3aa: CASSSQGGPPRELFF
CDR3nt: TGTGCCAGCAGTTCCCAGGGAGGCCCTCCCCGGGAGCTGTTTTTT

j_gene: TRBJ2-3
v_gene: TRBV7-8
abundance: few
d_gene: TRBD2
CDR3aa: CASSPTVLAGYTDTQYF
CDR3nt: TGTGCCAGCAGCCCAACCGTACTAGCGGGGTACACAGATACGCAGTATTTT

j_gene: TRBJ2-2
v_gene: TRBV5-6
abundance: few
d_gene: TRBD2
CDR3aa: CASSFLAGGITGELFF
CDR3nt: TGTGCCAGCAGCTTCCTAGCGGGGGGGATCACCGGGGAGCTGTTTTTT

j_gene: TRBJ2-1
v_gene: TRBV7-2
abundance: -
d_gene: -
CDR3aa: CASSLRAREQFF
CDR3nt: TGTGCCAGCAGCTTAAGAGCCAGGGAGCAGTTCTTC

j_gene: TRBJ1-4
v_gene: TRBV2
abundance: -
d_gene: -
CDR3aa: CASSREGTTNEKLFF
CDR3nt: TGTGCCAGCTCCCGAGAGGGAACAACTAATGAAAAACTGTTTTTT

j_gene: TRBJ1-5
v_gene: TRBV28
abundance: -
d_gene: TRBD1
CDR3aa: CASRTGGYQPQHF
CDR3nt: TGTGCCAGTCGGACAGGGGGGTATCAGCCCCAGCATTTT

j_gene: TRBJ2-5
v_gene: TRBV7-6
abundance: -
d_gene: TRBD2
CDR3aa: CASSPRGGPETQYF
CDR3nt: TGTGCCAGCAGCCCCCGGGGGGGGCCGGAGACCCAGTACTTC

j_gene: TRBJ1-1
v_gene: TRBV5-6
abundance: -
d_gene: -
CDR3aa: CASSFKEGYRAFF
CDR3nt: TGTGCCAGCAGCTTCAAGGAGGGATATCGGGCTTTCTTT

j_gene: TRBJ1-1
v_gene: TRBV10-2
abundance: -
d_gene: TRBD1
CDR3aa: CASTEQGALSEAFF
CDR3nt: TGCGCCAGCACCGAGCAGGGGGCCCTATCTGAAGCTTTCTTT

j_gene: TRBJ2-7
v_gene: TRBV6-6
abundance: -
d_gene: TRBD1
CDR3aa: CASGDSLYEQYF
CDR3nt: TGTGCCAGCGGGGACAGCCTCTACGAGCAGTACTTC

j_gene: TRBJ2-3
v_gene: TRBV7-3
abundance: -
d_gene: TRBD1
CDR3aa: CASSSGQPTDTQYF
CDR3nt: TGTGCCAGCAGCTCGGGACAGCCCACAGATACGCAGTATTTT

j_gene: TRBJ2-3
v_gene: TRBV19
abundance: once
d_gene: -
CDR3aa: CASSIGSGQRTDTQYF
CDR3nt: TGTGCCAGTAGTATTGGGTCAGGGCAAAGGACAGATACGCAGTATTTT

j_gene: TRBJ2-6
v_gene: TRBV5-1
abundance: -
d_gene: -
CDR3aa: CASSKLSSGANVLTF
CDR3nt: TGCGCCAGCAGCAAATTGAGCTCTGGGGCCAACGTCCTGACTTTC

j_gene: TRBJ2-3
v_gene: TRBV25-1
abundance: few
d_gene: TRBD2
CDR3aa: CASSGQKSGSHPDTQYF
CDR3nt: TGTGCCAGCAGTGGACAAAAAAGCGGGAGCCACCCAGATACGCAGTATTTT

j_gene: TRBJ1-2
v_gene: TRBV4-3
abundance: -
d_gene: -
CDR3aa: CASSQDGPRDGYTF
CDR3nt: TGCGCCAGCAGCCAAGATGGTCCCAGGGATGGCTACACCTTC

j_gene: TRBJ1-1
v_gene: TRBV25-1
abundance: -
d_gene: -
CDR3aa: CASSFNRVAFF
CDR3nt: TGTGCCAGCAGTTTTAACAGGGTAGCTTTCTTT

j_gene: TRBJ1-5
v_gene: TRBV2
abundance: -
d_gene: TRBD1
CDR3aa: CASSGGTGNQPQHF
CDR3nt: TGTGCCAGCAGTGGTGGGACAGGGAATCAGCCCCAGCATTTT

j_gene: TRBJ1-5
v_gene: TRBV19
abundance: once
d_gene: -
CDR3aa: CASRREVSNQPQHF
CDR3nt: TGTGCCAGTCGTAGGGAGGTGAGCAATCAGCCCCAGCATTTT

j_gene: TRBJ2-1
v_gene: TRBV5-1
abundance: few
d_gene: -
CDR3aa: CASSLNSGNEQFF
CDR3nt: TGCGCCAGCAGCTTAAATAGCGGCAATGAGCAGTTCTTC

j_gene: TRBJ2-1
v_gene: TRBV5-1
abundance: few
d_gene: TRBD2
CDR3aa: CASSLVASGGPEQFF
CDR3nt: TGCGCCAGCAGCTTGGTGGCTAGCGGGGGCCCCGAGCAGTTCTTC

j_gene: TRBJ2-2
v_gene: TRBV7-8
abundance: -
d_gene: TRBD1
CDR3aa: CASSPRDSANTGELFF
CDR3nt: TGTGCCAGCAGCCCCCGGGACAGCGCGAACACCGGGGAGCTGTTTTTT

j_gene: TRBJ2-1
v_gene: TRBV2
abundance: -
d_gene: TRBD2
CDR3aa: CASSEISGGELRYEQFF
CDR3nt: TGTGCCAGCAGTGAAATCAGCGGGGGGGAGTTAAGGTATGAGCAGTTCTTC

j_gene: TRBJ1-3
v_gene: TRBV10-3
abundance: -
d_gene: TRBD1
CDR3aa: CAIRGQSSGNTIYF
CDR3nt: TGTGCCATCAGGGGACAGAGCTCTGGAAACACCATATATTTT

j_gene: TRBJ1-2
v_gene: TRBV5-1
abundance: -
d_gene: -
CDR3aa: CASSLGPGLDGYTF
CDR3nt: TGCGCCAGCAGCTTGGGCCCGGGTCTAGATGGCTACACCTTC

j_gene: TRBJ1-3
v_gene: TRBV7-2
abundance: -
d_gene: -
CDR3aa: CASSLGQPHSGNTIYF
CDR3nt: TGTGCCAGCAGCTTAGGACAGCCCCACTCTGGAAACACCATATATTTT

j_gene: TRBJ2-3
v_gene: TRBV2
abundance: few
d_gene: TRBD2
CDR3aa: CASSDSGSTDTQYF
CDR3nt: TGTGCCAGCAGTGATAGCGGGAGCACAGATACGCAGTATTTT